The clone carrying this TCR beta chain was detected once. Its matching antigen is unknown. This record belongs to a study of vaccination effects on CD4 cells after COVID-19. On the study more broadly: It was a median of 72 days after the second dose that post-vaccine samples were obtained.

Regarding the study as a whole: Marked clonal contraction was seen in infection- and vaccine-induced clones late after vaccination.

Germline values: CDR1 SNHLY, CDR2 FYNNEI. This CDR3 region has 12 residues. V was trimmed by 7 bases and J by 4 bases, leaving 10 bases between them. Produced via immunoSEQ multiplex PCR; TCRdb's table is partial and in-frame only. The sample holds approximately 30,000 clones, 83% seen once. Sequencing in the ViraFEST assay came after antigen-specific CD4+ T cells had been expanded with viral peptide pools, which were used to stimulate PBMC. Culture proceeded for nine to eleven days, and CD4+ T cells were then isolated. All study participants received two doses of BNT162b2 or mRNA-1273 vaccine. Each well held two million PBMC cultured with 8.5 to 10 ug/ml peptides and 7.5 to 10 IU/ml IL-2. Half-medium changes using IL-2 medium occurred on days 3 and 7.

The TCR sequence derives from a human donor who received a COVID-19 vaccine. Some clones in this sample may be carry-over from other donors' samples. The chain uses TRBV2 and TRBJ1-1; D gene uncertain. The specimen was CD4+ T cells from PBMCs cultured with HCoV-NL63 spike peptides, collected after COVID-19 vaccination. CDR3 sequence reads: CASTQAVTEAFF. In nucleotides, the CDR3 is TGTGCCAGCACCCAGGCAGTCACTGAAGCTTTCTTT. Together with reference TRBV2 and TRBJ1-1, the CDR3 gives the full variable domain: EPEVTQTPSHQVTQMGQEVILRCVPISNHLYFYWYRQILGQKVEFLVSFYNNEISEKSEIFDDQFSVERPDGSNFTLKIRSTKLEDSAMYFCASTQAVTEAFFGQGTRLTVV.